These T cell receptor beta chains were read from a single sample in a study of OX40 agonist ivuxolimab in advanced cancers. The method was immunoSEQ multiplex PCR; TCRdb's version includes in-frame clones alone and lacks a portion of them. The table includes some 75,000 clones, around 90% detected once. Material: CD4+ or CD8+ T cells sorted from blood, obtained in a trial of the OX40 agonist ivuxolimab. The receptors were gathered from an adult with an advanced solid tumor such as melanoma, head and neck, liver or kidney cancer. CDR3s include the opening cysteine and the closing phenylalanine or tryptophan. A D gene is named only where the DNA matches it firmly. A clone size is listed for some rows: how often the clone was seen (once, few, many), or a class if it is expanded.

TGTGCCAGTAGTATAGAGAGGGAAGCGGAAAAACTGTTTTTT,CASSIEREAEKLFF,once,-,TRBV19,TRBJ1-4
TGTGCCAGCAACAACAGGAATAATTCACCCCTCCACTTT,CASNNRNNSPLHF,-,-,TRBV5-8,TRBJ1-6
TGTGCCTGGACCCAAAATCTGAACACTGAAGCTTTCTTT,CAWTQNLNTEAFF,-,-,TRBV30,TRBJ1-1
TGTGCCAGCTCCCAACAGGGGGCAGATGGAAACACCATATATTTT,CASSQQGADGNTIYF,-,TRBD1,TRBV18,TRBJ1-3
TGCGCCAGCAGCCAAGAGAGTTCGGACAACAATCAGCCCCAGCATTTT,CASSQESSDNNQPQHF,few,-,TRBV4-1,TRBJ1-5
TGTGCCAGCAGCTTTGGACTAGCGGACGATAGGAATACGCAGTATTTT,CASSFGLADDRNTQYF,once,TRBD2,TRBV13,TRBJ2-3
TGTGCCAGTAGTTTGGACAGATCTGGAAACACCATATATTTT,CASSLDRSGNTIYF,once,-,TRBV19,TRBJ1-3
TGTGCCAGCTCACCACCCAGACTAGCGGACACCGGGGAGCTGTTTTTT,CASSPPRLADTGELFF,-,TRBD2,TRBV18,TRBJ2-2
TGTGCCAGCAGCTTTTATAACAGGGGATATAACACTGAAGCTTTCTTT,CASSFYNRGYNTEAFF,-,TRBD1,TRBV5-6,TRBJ1-1
TGTGCCAGCAGCCCCCGGGACAGGGAGAAATCACCCCTCCACTTT,CASSPRDREKSPLHF,few,TRBD1,TRBV11-1,TRBJ1-6
TGTGCCAGCAGGCCAATTTTGAGGACAGGGACTAACTATGGCTACACCTTC,CASRPILRTGTNYGYTF,-,TRBD1,TRBV28,TRBJ1-2
TGTGCCAGCAGACGGACAGGGGGCAATCAGCCCCAGCATTTT,CASRRTGGNQPQHF,-,TRBD1,TRBV6-1,TRBJ1-5
TGTGCCAGCAGCCAAGATACTTATCAGAGAAACACCATATATTTT,CASSQDTYQRNTIYF,-,-,TRBV4-2,TRBJ1-3
TGTGCCAGTAGTTTGGAGGTGGGGCAGACTGAAGCTTTCTTT,CASSLEVGQTEAFF,-,-,TRBV19,TRBJ1-1
TGTGCCAGCAGCCGAGGCGGGGGGAACACCGGGGAGCTGTTTTTT,CASSRGGGNTGELFF,-,TRBD2,TRBV7-2,TRBJ2-2
TGTGCCAGCAGCTTCCCAGGGGCGGAGCAGTACTTC,CASSFPGAEQYF,few,-,TRBV7-9,TRBJ2-7
TGTGCCAGCAGTGAAAGGGGCCAGGACACCGGGGAGCTGTTTTTT,CASSERGQDTGELFF,-,-,TRBV2,TRBJ2-2
TGTGCCAGCAGTGAAGAATTTTCGACAGAAACTATCTACGAGCAGTACTTC,CASSEEFSTETIYEQYF,-,-,TRBV6-1,TRBJ2-7
TGCGCCAGCAGCTCCGTCTCAGGGGGCTGGGAGACCCAGTACTTC,CASSSVSGGWETQYF,few,TRBD1,TRBV5-1,TRBJ2-5
TGCGCCAGCAGCCACGCGGACAGGGGCTTCTACAATGAGCAGTTCTTC,CASSHADRGFYNEQFF,-,TRBD1,TRBV4-1,TRBJ2-1
TGTGCCAGCAGCTTAAGGACAGAGAACACCGGGGAGCTGTTTTTT,CASSLRTENTGELFF,-,-,TRBV7-2,TRBJ2-2
TGTGCCAGCTCACCAAATAACCCCACAGGTCCCTCTGGAAACACCATATATTTT,CASSPNNPTGPSGNTIYF,-,-,TRBV18,TRBJ1-3
TGTGCCAGCAGCTTCGACAGGGGTGACACTGAAGCTTTCTTT,CASSFDRGDTEAFF,-,TRBD1,TRBV6-6,TRBJ1-1
TGCAGCGTTGTTCGGACGGGAAAACTGTTTTTT,CSVVRTGKLFF,few,-,TRBV29-1,TRBJ1-4
TGTGCCAGCAGCGTCAGGGGGCGCACAGATACGCAGTATTTT,CASSVRGRTDTQYF,-,TRBD1,TRBV9,TRBJ2-3
TGTGCCAGCAGCGAGACAGTTATCAACACTGAAGCTTTCTTT,CASSETVINTEAFF,once,-,TRBV7-8,TRBJ1-1
TGTGCCAGCAGCGTAGACATGGACAGCTCGAACACCATATATTTT,CASSVDMDSSNTIYF,once,-,TRBV9,TRBJ1-3
TGTGCCAGCAGCTTAGGCGACGGGAACAATCAGCCCCAGCATTTT,CASSLGDGNNQPQHF,-,-,TRBV7-9,TRBJ1-5
TGCAGCGTTGTAGATGTGACAGGGGCCACAGATACGCAGTATTTT,CSVVDVTGATDTQYF,-,TRBD1,TRBV29-1,TRBJ2-3
TGTGCCAGCAAAAGACAGGCCATCTATGGCTACACCTTC,CASKRQAIYGYTF,-,-,TRBV6-5,TRBJ1-2
TGTGCCAGTTACCCGGCAGCCGAAAAACTGTTTTTT,CASYPAAEKLFF,-,-,TRBV9,TRBJ1-4
TGTGCCAGCAGCTACCCCTACAGGGAAGATACGCAGTATTTT,CASSYPYREDTQYF,-,-,TRBV7-6,TRBJ2-3
TGTGCCAGCAGTGAAACACAAGGGGGTGGCTACACCTTC,CASSETQGGGYTF,-,-,TRBV2,TRBJ1-2
TGTGCCAGCAGCGACAGGGGTACCAGGAGCTCCTATAATTCACCCCTCCACTTT,CASSDRGTRSSYNSPLHF,-,TRBD1,TRBV13,TRBJ1-6
TGCAGCGTTGGGGACGGATCCTACGGAAGTCAGCCCCAGCATTTT,CSVGDGSYGSQPQHF,few,-,TRBV29-1,TRBJ1-5
TGCAGCGTTGAAGCTAGCGGGGCCGGGTACAATGAGCAGTTCTTC,CSVEASGAGYNEQFF,once,TRBD2,TRBV29-1,TRBJ2-1
TGTGCCAGCTCACCACCCTTCGAGCCCGGGAGCACCGGGGAGCTGTTTTTT,CASSPPFEPGSTGELFF,-,-,TRBV18,TRBJ2-2
TGTGCCAGCAGCCATTGGGCGGAAGTTAACTATGGCTACACCTTC,CASSHWAEVNYGYTF,-,-,TRBV7-2,TRBJ1-2
TGTGCCAGTATCCCTGTCGGCGGGGGGGCCACAGATACGCAGTATTTT,CASIPVGGGATDTQYF,-,TRBD2,TRBV19,TRBJ2-3
TGTGCCAGTAGTACGTCTAGCGGGGGACTCAAAGAGACCCAGTACTTC,CASSTSSGGLKETQYF,-,TRBD2,TRBV19,TRBJ2-5
TGCGCCAGCAGCCAGGACAGGGCCACCTACAATGAGCAGTTCTTC,CASSQDRATYNEQFF,-,TRBD1,TRBV4-3,TRBJ2-1
TGTGCCAGTAGTCCCCGGGTAGGGCCAATCTATGGCTACACCTTC,CASSPRVGPIYGYTF,-,-,TRBV19,TRBJ1-2
TGTGCCAGCAGTGAGGTAGCGGGGTACAATGAGCAGTTCTTC,CASSEVAGYNEQFF,-,TRBD2,TRBV6-1,TRBJ2-1
TGCAGCGGGAGACGACAGGGAGACACTGAAGCTTTCTTT,CSGRRQGDTEAFF,-,TRBD1,TRBV29-1,TRBJ1-1
TGTGCCAGCAGTGTCGGGACAGGGAGCCAGCCCCAGCATTTT,CASSVGTGSQPQHF,-,TRBD1,TRBV6-5,TRBJ1-5
TGCGCCAGCAGGGAGGGGACAGACACCGGGGAGCTGTTTTTT,CASREGTDTGELFF,-,-,TRBV5-1,TRBJ2-2